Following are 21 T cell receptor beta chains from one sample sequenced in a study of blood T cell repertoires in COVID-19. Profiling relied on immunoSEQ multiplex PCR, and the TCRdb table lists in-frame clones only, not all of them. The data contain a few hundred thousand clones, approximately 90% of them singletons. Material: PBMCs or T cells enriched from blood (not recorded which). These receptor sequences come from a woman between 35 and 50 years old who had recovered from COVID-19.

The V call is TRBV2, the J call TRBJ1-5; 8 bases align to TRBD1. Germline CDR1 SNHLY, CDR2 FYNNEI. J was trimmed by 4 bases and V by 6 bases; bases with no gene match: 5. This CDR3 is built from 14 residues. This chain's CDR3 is CASSVTGVNQPQHF. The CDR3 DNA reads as TGTGCCAGCAGCGTGACAGGGGTGAATCAGCCCCAGCATTTT.

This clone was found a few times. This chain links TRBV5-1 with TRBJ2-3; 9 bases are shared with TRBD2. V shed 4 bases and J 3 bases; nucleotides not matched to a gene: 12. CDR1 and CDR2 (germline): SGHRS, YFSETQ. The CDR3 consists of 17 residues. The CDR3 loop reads CASSRFGGSGRTDTQYF. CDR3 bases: TGCGCCAGCAGCCGCTTTGGGGGGAGCGGGAGGACAGATACGCAGTATTTT.

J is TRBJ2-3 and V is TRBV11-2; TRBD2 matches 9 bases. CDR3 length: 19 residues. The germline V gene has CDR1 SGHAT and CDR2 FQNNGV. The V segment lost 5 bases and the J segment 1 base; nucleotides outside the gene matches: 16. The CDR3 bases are TGTGCCAGCAGCGCGGATGTATCGACTAGCGGCCTGGGCACAGATACGCAGTATTTT. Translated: CASSADVSTSGLGTDTQYF.

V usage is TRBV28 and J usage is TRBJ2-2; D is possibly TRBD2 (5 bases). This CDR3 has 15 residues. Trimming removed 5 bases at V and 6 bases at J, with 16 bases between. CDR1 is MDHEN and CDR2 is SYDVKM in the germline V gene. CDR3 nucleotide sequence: TGTGCCAGCAGTCCCTATACTCTAGCATCCGGGGAGCTGTTTTTT. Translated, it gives CASSPYTLASGELFF.

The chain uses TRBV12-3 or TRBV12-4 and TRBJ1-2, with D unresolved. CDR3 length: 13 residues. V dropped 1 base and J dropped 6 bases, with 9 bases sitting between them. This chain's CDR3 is CASSLDPPDGYTF. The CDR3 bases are TGTGCCAGCAGTTTAGATCCCCCGGATGGCTACACCTTC.

The DNA of the CDR3 is TGCGCCAGTGGCTATGGAGGGTCCCCTGAGCAGTTCTTC. Translating it yields CASGYGGSPEQFF. The chain joins TRBV10-1 to TRBJ2-1; tentative D call: TRBD2 (6 bases). This CDR3 is 13 amino acids long. Per the germline V gene, CDR1 is WNHNN and CDR2 is SYGVQD (reference sequence). V gave up 9 bases and J gave up 9 bases, with 18 bases separating them.

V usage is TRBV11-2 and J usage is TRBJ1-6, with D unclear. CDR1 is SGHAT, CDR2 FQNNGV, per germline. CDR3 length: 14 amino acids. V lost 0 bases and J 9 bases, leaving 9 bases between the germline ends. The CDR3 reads CASSLDGRASPLHF. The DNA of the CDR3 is TGTGCCAGCAGCTTAGATGGGCGGGCTTCACCCCTCCACTTT.

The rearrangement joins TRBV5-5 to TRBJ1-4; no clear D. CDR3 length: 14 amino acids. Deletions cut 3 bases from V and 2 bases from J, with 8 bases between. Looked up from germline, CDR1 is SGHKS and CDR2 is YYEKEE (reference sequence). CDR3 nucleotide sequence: TGTGCCAGCAGCTCCACCAGGACTAATGAAAAACTGTTTTTT. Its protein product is CASSSTRTNEKLFF.

The CDR3 reads CSVEEGGNTIYF. The CDR3 DNA reads as TGCAGCGTTGAGGAGGGAGGAAACACCATATATTTT. The rearrangement uses TRBV29-1 and TRBJ1-3; unclear D gene. The CDR3 contains 12 residues. Trimming stripped 3 bases from V and 4 bases from J, with 7 bases between. Germline V lookup: CDR1 SQVTM, CDR2 ANQGSEA.

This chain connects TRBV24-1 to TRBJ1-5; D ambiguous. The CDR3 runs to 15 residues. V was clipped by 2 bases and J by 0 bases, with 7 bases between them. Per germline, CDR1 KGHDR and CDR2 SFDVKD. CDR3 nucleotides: TGTGCCACCAGTGATTCGAAAGCTAGCAATCAGCCCCAGCATTTT. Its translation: CATSDSKASNQPQHF.

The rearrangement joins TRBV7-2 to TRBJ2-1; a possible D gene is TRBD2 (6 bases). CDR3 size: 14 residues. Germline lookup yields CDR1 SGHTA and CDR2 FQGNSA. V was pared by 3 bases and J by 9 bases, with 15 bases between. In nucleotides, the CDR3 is TGTGCCAGCAGCTTCTTTGAGCGGGCAGGTGAGCAGTTCTTC. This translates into CASSFFERAGEQFF.

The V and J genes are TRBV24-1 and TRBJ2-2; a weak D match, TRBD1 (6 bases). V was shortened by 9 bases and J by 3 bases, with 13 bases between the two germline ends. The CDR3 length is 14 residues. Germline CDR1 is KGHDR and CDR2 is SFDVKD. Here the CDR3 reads CATLSDRYTGELFF. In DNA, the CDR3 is TGTGCCACCCTTTCCGACAGGTACACCGGGGAGCTGTTTTTT.

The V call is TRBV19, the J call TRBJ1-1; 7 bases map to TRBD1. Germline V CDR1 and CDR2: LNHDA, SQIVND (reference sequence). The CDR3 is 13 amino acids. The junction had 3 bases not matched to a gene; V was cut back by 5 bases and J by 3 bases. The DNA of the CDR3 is TGTGCCAGTAGTGAAGACAGGGACACTGAAGCTTTCTTT. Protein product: CASSEDRDTEAFF.

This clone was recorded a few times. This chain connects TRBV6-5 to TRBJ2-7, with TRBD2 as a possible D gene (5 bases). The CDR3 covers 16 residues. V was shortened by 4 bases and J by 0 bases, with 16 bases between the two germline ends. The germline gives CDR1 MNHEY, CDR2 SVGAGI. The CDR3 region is CASSSDSAENSYEQYF. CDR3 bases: TGTGCCAGCAGTTCCGACTCAGCGGAGAACTCCTACGAGCAGTACTTC.

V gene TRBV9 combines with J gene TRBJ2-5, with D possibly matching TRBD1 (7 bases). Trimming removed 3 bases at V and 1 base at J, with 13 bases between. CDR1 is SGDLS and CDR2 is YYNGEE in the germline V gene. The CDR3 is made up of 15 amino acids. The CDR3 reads CASSEQGTGQETQYF. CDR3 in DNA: TGTGCCAGCAGCGAACAGGGGACTGGCCAAGAGACCCAGTACTTC.

The CDR3 sequence: CASSVDPSGRFNEQFF. The CDR3 DNA reads TGTGCCAGCAGCGTAGATCCTAGCGGGAGGTTCAATGAGCAGTTCTTC. The V call is TRBV9, the J call TRBJ2-1; 11 nucleotides line up with TRBD2. V shed 0 bases and J 6 bases; nucleotides not matched to a gene: 5. The CDR3 runs to 16 residues. Germline V gene lookup returns CDR1 SGDLS and CDR2 YYNGEE.

This chain's CDR3 is CASSPSLLAGVSYEQYF. CDR3 DNA sequence: TGTGCCAGCAGCCCTAGTTTGCTAGCGGGAGTTTCCTACGAGCAGTACTTC. This sequence joins TRBV11-2 and TRBJ2-7; TRBD2 matches 10 bases. The CDR3 has 17 residues. Germline loops: CDR1 SGHAT, CDR2 FQNNGV. After removal of 5 bases from V and 1 base from J, the junction contained 11 bases not matched to a gene.

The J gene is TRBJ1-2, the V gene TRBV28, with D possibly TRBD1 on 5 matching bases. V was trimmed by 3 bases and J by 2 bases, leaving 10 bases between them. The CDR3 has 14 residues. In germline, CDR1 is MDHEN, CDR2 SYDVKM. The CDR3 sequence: CASSLKGINYGYTF. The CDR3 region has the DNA TGTGCCAGCAGTTTGAAGGGGATAAACTATGGCTACACCTTC.

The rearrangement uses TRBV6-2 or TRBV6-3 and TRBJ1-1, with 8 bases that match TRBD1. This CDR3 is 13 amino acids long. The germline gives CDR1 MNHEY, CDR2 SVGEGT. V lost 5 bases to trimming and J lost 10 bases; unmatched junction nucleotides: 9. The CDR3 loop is CASSTGQGYVAFF. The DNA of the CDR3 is TGTGCCAGCAGTACCGGACAGGGCTACGTAGCTTTCTTT.

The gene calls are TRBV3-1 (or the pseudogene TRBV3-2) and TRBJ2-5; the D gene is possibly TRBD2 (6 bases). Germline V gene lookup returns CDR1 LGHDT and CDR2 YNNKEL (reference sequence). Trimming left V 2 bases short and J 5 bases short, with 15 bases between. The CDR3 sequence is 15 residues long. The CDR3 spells CASSQTDSGAETQYF. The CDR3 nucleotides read TGTGCCAGCAGCCAAACAGATAGCGGCGCGGAGACCCAGTACTTC.

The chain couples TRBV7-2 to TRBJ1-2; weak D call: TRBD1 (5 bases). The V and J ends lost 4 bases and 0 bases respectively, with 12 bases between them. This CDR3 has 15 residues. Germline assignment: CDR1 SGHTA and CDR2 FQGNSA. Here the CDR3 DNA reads TGTGCCAGCAGCTCGCGGGACGGATCTAACTATGGCTACACCTTC. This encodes CASSSRDGSNYGYTF.